This T cell receptor beta chain derives from a study of T cells after yellow fever vaccination. About this clonotype: This may stem from a read error, because a much larger clone lies one nucleotide away.

Each CDR3 protein gets one entry after TCRdb re-called the 5' RACE reads with MiXCR. The data show about 300,000 distinct CDR3 sequences, around 7.3% seen once. Germline values: CDR1 MNHNS, CDR2 SASEGT. The CDR3 runs 16 residues. The TCR originated in a man aged 18 to 30 who received the YFV17D yellow fever vaccine. The rearrangement joins TRBV6-1 to TRBJ2-2; D assignment may be TRBD1 or TRBD2 (5 bases each). The sequences come from PBMCs, collected roughly 47 days after the first yellow fever vaccination. CDR3 sequence: CGSSERGGFSTGELFF. The CDR3, as DNA: TGTGGCAGCAGTGAACGGGGCGGCTTTTCGACCGGGGAGCTGTTTTTT.